This entry features one T cell receptor beta chain sequence. Antigen unknown. The data are from a study of OX40 agonist ivuxolimab in advanced cancers. Study context: Recorded diagnoses for dose-escalation patients were hepatocellular carcinoma, melanoma, renal cell or head and neck cancer. Whole-study results and caveats: At 0.1 to 3.0 mg/kg and by week 6, CD4+ and CD8+ T cells in the blood had expanded clonally.

The sampling schedule covered blood at baseline, cycle 4 day 1, and cycle 7 day 1. The repertoire was sequenced with immunoSEQ multiplex PCR; TCRdb's copy has only in-frame clones and lacks some. The top ten hold 0.55% to 0.7% of the sample, which has about 120,000 clones, 80% to 90% seen once. Trimming left V 5 bases short and J 2 bases short, with 2 bases between. The CDR3 loop spans 11 amino acids. Germline CDR1 and CDR2: SNHLY and FYNNEI. This rearrangement joins TRBV2 to TRBJ2-3; D is ambiguous. The receptor's source is an adult with an advanced solid tumor such as melanoma, head and neck, liver or kidney cancer. This sample comprised CD4+ or CD8+ T cells sorted from blood, obtained in a trial of the OX40 agonist ivuxolimab. The CDR3 coding sequence is TGTGCCAGCAGTAACACAGATACGCAGTATTTT. It is translated as CASSNTDTQYF. The full variable domain, in which reference TRBV2 and TRBJ2-3 provide the parts outside the CDR3, is EPEVTQTPSHQVTQMGQEVILRCVPISNHLYFYWYRQILGQKVEFLVSFYNNEISEKSEIFDDQFSVERPDGSNFTLKIRSTKLEDSAMYFCASSNTDTQYFGPGTRLTVL.